The rows below give T cell receptor beta chains drawn from one sample of a study of blood T cell repertoires in COVID-19. Produced via immunoSEQ multiplex PCR; TCRdb's table is partial and in-frame only. The sample yields around 140,000 clones, 75% to 90% seen once. What was sequenced was PBMCs or T cells enriched from blood (not recorded which). The receptor set was obtained from a man aged 50 to 59 who had recovered from COVID-19. Both conserved end residues are part of each CDR3. D genes are given only for firm matches. The size field is filled for only some rows; it gives once, few, many or a size class.

V gene,clone size,D gene,J gene,CDR3 DNA,CDR3 protein
TRBV19,-,-,TRBJ1-1,TGTGCCAGTAGTTCCCACGGAGCGTCCGATCCTTTCTTT,CASSSHGASDPFF
TRBV7-7,-,TRBD2,TRBJ2-5,TGTGCTAGCAGCCGTAGCGGGGGGCTCCAAGAGACCCAGTACTTC,CASSRSGGLQETQYF
TRBV19,-,TRBD1,TRBJ1-2,TGTGCCAGTAGTCCTCTCGGACAGGGGATCTATGGCTACACCTTC,CASSPLGQGIYGYTF
TRBV2,-,-,TRBJ2-5,TGTGCCAGCAGTGTCAACGAAGCCAAGGAGACCCAGTACTTC,CASSVNEAKETQYF
TRBV28,-,TRBD1,TRBJ2-5,TGTGCCAGCAGGTCTTTCGGGACAGGGGAAGAGACCCAGTACTTC,CASRSFGTGEETQYF
TRBV5-1,-,TRBD1,TRBJ2-2,TGCGCCAGCAGGAGGACAGGGGTTGACACCGGGGAGCTGTTTTTT,CASRRTGVDTGELFF
TRBV16,-,TRBD1,TRBJ1-5,TGTGCCAGCAGCCAAAAAGACAGGGGGGGCAATCAGCCCCAGCATTTT,CASSQKDRGGNQPQHF
TRBV7-9,-,TRBD2,TRBJ2-3,TGTGCCAGCAGCTTACAACTAGCGGACACAGATACGCAGTATTTT,CASSLQLADTDTQYF
TRBV7-6,-,TRBD1,TRBJ1-2,TGTGCCAGCAGCTCCCAAGGGGGCCCTAACTATGGCTACACCTTC,CASSSQGGPNYGYTF
TRBV7-2,-,-,TRBJ1-2,TGTGCCAGCAGCTTAGACAGGGCGTCAAACTATGGCTACACCTTC,CASSLDRASNYGYTF
TRBV2,-,-,TRBJ1-2,TGTGCCAGCTCTAGAGGCCGGGATGGCTACACCTTC,CASSRGRDGYTF
TRBV9,-,-,TRBJ1-1,TGTGCCAGCAGCGTAGGAGGCGCGGGGGACACTGAAGCTTTCTTT,CASSVGGAGDTEAFF
TRBV19,-,TRBD1,TRBJ1-5,TGTGCCACTGAGGGGCCGGGACAGCAAAATCAGCCCCAGCATTTT,CATEGPGQQNQPQHF
TRBV5-1,-,-,TRBJ2-2,TGCGCCAGCAGCTTCCCCGGGGAAGCCGGGGAGCTGTTTTTT,CASSFPGEAGELFF
TRBV6-2/TRBV6-3,-,-,TRBJ2-3,TGTGCCAGCAGTAACCCCGGACAATTAAGCACAGATACGCAGTATTTT,CASSNPGQLSTDTQYF
TRBV24-1,-,TRBD1,TRBJ2-2,TGTGCCACCAGTGATCTAGTGACAGGGGACACCGGGGAGCTGTTTTTT,CATSDLVTGDTGELFF
TRBV18,few,-,TRBJ2-2,TGTGCCAGCTCACCGAAATTATCAGGGACTACCGGGGAGCTGTTTTTT,CASSPKLSGTTGELFF
TRBV2,few,TRBD2,TRBJ2-1,TGTGCCAGCAGTGACCCTGGGCTAGCGGCCCGATACAATGAGCAGTTCTTC,CASSDPGLAARYNEQFF
TRBV6-5,-,TRBD1,TRBJ1-2,TGTGCCAGCAGTTACCAAATAGGACAGGGGTACTATGGCTACACCTTC,CASSYQIGQGYYGYTF
TRBV11-2,-,-,TRBJ2-7,TGTGCCAGCAGCTTAGGGCAGCTCAGGGACGAGCAGTACTTC,CASSLGQLRDEQYF
TRBV4-1,-,-,TRBJ1-4,TGCGCCAGCAGCCAAGGCCACGGGGGGGAAAAACTGTTTTTT,CASSQGHGGEKLFF
TRBV11-1,-,-,TRBJ1-1,TGTGCCAGCAGCTTAGCCACAGGCGCATCTGAAGCTTTCTTT,CASSLATGASEAFF
TRBV6-5,many,-,TRBJ1-2,TGTGCCAGCAGTTCCCCGAGGGCAGCTCACTATGGCTACACCTTC,CASSSPRAAHYGYTF
TRBV6-5,-,-,TRBJ2-1,TGTGCCAGCAGACCCATAGGACAGTACAATGAGCAGTTCTTC,CASRPIGQYNEQFF
TRBV3-1/TRBV3-2,-,TRBD1,TRBJ2-5,TGTGCCAGCACCCGACAGGGAGTGCCGCGAGAGACCCAGTACTTC,CASTRQGVPRETQYF
TRBV3-1/TRBV3-2,-,-,TRBJ2-7,TGTGCCAGCAGCCGCCTCGTCCGGGACTCGGACGAGCAGTACTTC,CASSRLVRDSDEQYF
TRBV4-1,-,TRBD2,TRBJ2-2,TGCGCCAGCAGCCTCACTGCTAGCGGGAGGTCCCATCCTAAGGCCGGGGAGCTGTTTTTT,CASSLTASGRSHPKAGELFF
TRBV19,-,TRBD1,TRBJ2-3,TGTGCCAGTAGTATAGGCAGGGCCCACAGGGGATCGTCAGATACGCAGTATTTT,CASSIGRAHRGSSDTQYF
TRBV4-3,-,-,TRBJ1-1,TGCGCCAGCAGCCTCCAGATCAGGACAGAAGCTTTCTTT,CASSLQIRTEAFF
TRBV6-5,few,-,TRBJ1-1,TGTGCCAGCAGTTACACCTATGTGAACACTGAAGCTTTCTTT,CASSYTYVNTEAFF
TRBV18,-,TRBD1,TRBJ2-5,TGTGCCAGCTCACCCCCGGACAGGATGGAGACCCAGTACTTC,CASSPPDRMETQYF
TRBV5-6,-,-,TRBJ2-1,TGTGCCAGCAGCTATATAACTTCCCGCTCCTACAATGAGCAGTTCTTC,CASSYITSRSYNEQFF
TRBV9,-,-,TRBJ1-5,TGTGCCAGCAGCGTAGACGGGGGAGGTCAGCCCCAGCATTTT,CASSVDGGGQPQHF
TRBV30,-,-,TRBJ2-3,TGTGCCTGGAATAGCATGATTACAGATACGCAGTATTTT,CAWNSMITDTQYF
TRBV2,-,-,TRBJ2-3,TGTGCCAGCAAGACAGGGGACTACACAGATACGCAGTATTTT,CASKTGDYTDTQYF